Following are 7 T cell receptor beta chains from one sample sequenced in a study of blood T cell repertoires in COVID-19. Some clones are missing from TCRdb's copy, which holds only in-frame ones; the method was immunoSEQ multiplex PCR. The table records fewer than 300,000 clones, approximately 85% of them present only once. Sequencing used PBMCs or T cells enriched from blood (not recorded which). These receptors came from a woman under 40 who had recovered from COVID-19.

This chain links TRBV6-1 with TRBJ2-1, with D unresolved. The CDR3 has 16 amino acids. Between the trimmed V and J ends, which lost 4 bases and 3 bases, there was a span of 16 bases. The germline gives CDR1 MNHNS, CDR2 SASEGT. The CDR3 DNA is TGTGCCAGCAGTGGCAGATTAAAACAGTTCTACAATGAGCAGTTCTTC. It is translated as CASSGRLKQFYNEQFF.

This clone is a singleton in its sample. The chain combines TRBV6-5 with TRBJ2-5, with unresolved D. Germline loops: CDR1 MNHEY, CDR2 SVGAGI. The CDR3 sequence is 14 residues long. V gave up 0 bases and J gave up 7 bases, with 12 bases separating them. CDR3 bases: TGTGCCAGCAGTTACTCGATGCTAGAGTCGACCCAGTACTTC. Protein: CASSYSMLESTQYF.

The rearrangement uses TRBV29-1 and TRBJ2-7; 9 positions match TRBD2. The germline V gene has CDR1 SQVTM and CDR2 ANQGSEA. The CDR3 covers 18 residues. V gave up 7 bases and J gave up 4 bases; unmatched junction bases: 23. The CDR3: CSGLVDRTTSGGFYEQYF. As DNA, the CDR3 is TGCAGCGGCCTCGTGGACAGGACGACTAGCGGAGGGTTTTACGAGCAGTACTTC.

The genes are TRBV5-6 and TRBJ2-2; 9 positions agree with TRBD1. The V segment lost 6 bases and the J segment 5 bases; nucleotides outside the gene matches: 11. Germline CDR1 reads SGHDT; CDR2 reads YYEEEE. The CDR3 covers 16 residues. CDR3 nucleotides: TGTGCCAGCAACTCGAGGGGACAGGGTATTACCGGGGAGCTGTTTTTT. This encodes CASNSRGQGITGELFF.

The V and J genes are TRBV13 and TRBJ1-1; TRBD1 is a possible D gene (5 bases). Trimming shortened V by 1 base and J by 0 bases, and 12 bases separated the two germline ends. Germline V gives CDR1 PRHDT, CDR2 FYEKMQ (reference sequence). The CDR3 is made up of 16 amino acids. The CDR3 DNA sequence: TGTGCCAGCAGCTTAGCATCGCGGGACCTGAACACTGAAGCTTTCTTT. Residues: CASSLASRDLNTEAFF.

The V gene is TRBV6-5, the J gene TRBJ1-1, with 7 bases fitting TRBD1. This CDR3 region has 13 residues. V was pared by 6 bases and J by 5 bases, with 6 bases of the junction left unmatched. The germline V gene has CDR1 MNHEY and CDR2 SVGAGI. DNA for the CDR3: TGTGCCAGCAGCGGGACAGAAAGGACTGAAGCTTTCTTT. This sequence encodes CASSGTERTEAFF.

V and J are TRBV10-3 and TRBJ1-2; a possible D gene is TRBD1 (6 bases). The V gene's germline CDR1 is ENHRY and CDR2 SYGVKD. This CDR3 is 14 amino acids long. Trimming removed 5 bases at V and 4 bases at J, with 14 bases between. In DNA, the CDR3 is TGTGCCATCAGTTTAGGGACAACCATCTATGGCTACACCTTC. Its protein is CAISLGTTIYGYTF.